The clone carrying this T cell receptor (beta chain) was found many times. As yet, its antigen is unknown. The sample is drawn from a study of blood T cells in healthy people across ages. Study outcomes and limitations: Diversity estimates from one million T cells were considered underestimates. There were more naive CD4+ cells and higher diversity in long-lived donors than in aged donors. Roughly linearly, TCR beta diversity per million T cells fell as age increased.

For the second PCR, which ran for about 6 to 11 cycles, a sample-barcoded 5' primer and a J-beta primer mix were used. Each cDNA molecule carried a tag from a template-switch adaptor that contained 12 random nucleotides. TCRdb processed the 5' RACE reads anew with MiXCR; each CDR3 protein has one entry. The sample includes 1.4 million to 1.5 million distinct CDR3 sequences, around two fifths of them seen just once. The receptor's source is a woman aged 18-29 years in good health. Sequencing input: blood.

The chain's CDR3 is CASSQDGGGAADTQYF. In nucleotides, the CDR3 is TGCGCCAGCAGCCAAGATGGCGGGGGGGCCGCAGATACGCAGTATTTT. The V gene is TRBV4-1, the J gene TRBJ2-3; 9 bases are shared with TRBD2. The CDR3 contains 16 residues. V was clipped by 0 bases and J by 4 bases; unmatched bases: 5. Per the germline V gene, CDR1 is MGHRA and CDR2 is YSYEKL.